This T cell receptor (beta chain) was obtained from a study of blood T cell repertoires in COVID-19. Overall study: In each case, the material was cDNA or gDNA derived from T cells, B-cell-depleted T cells, or PBMCs.

Recruits, aged roughly 18 to 90 years, lived in approximately 26 US areas. Researchers sorted participants into cohorts using their self-reported clinical history. This clone was seen just once. The table came from immunoSEQ multiplex PCR; TCRdb's copy has only in-frame clones and leaves some out. This sample has about 180,000 clones, with approximately 80% found just once. This CDR3 is 13 amino acids long. The J segment lost 2 bases and the V segment lost 3 bases, leaving 3 bases of the junction unmatched. The germline CDR1 and CDR2 sequences are DFQATT and SNEGSKA (reference sequence). The material sequenced was PBMCs or T cells enriched from blood (not recorded which). This chain joins TRBV20-1 and TRBJ2-7, with 8 positions matching TRBD2. This TCR derives from a man between 60 and 70 years old who had been exposed to COVID-19. The CDR3 protein is CSASLAGTYEQYF. The CDR3 DNA reads as TGCAGTGCTAGTCTAGCGGGCACCTACGAGCAGTACTTC.